The present T cell receptor beta chain was sequenced within a study of cytomegalovirus exposure and HLA in healthy donors. Overall study results and limits: Among the CMV-associated chains, three were confirmed in vitro as specific for CMV antigens. About 87% or about 30% of the time was how often most TCR beta V segments were productive, according to an earlier analysis.

The V segment lost 5 bases and the J segment 5 bases; nucleotides outside the gene matches: 18. Per germline, CDR1 SGHTA and CDR2 FQGNSA. This CDR3 has 19 residues. A remark on this clone: The antigen remains undetermined.

Those who donated were healthy bone marrow donors. A multiplex PCR was run with 60 Vbeta primers and 13 Jbeta primers. Sequencing was performed with immunoSEQ multiplex PCR; in TCRdb, only in-frame clones are kept and a portion is missing. The table lists 80,000 to 100,000 clones. This clonotype was sampled from a man aged 50 to 60 in good health and CMV-seropositive. J is TRBJ2-5 and V is TRBV7-2; 12 bases are a match to TRBD2. The sample consisted of PBMCs. The CDR3 DNA follows: TGTGCCAGCAGCCAAGGACTAGCGGGATCCCCTTCGTTCGTCGAGACCCAGTACTTC. Amino acids: CASSQGLAGSPSFVETQYF.